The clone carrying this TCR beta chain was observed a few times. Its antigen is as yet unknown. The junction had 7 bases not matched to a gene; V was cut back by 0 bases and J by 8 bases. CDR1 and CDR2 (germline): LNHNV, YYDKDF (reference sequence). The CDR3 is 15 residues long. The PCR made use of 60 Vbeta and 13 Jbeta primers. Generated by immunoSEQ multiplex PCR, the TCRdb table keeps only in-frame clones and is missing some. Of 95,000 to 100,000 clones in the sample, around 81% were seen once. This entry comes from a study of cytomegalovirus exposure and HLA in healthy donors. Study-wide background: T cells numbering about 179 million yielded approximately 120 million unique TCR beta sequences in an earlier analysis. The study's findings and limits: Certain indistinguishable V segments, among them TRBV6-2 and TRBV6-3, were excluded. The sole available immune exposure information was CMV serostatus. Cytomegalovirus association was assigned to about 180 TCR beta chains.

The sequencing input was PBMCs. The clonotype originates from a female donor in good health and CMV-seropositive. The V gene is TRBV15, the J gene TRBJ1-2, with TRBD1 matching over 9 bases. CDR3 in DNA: TGTGCCACCAGCAGAGATGGGGACAGGGTAGAGGGCTACACCTTC. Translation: CATSRDGDRVEGYTF.